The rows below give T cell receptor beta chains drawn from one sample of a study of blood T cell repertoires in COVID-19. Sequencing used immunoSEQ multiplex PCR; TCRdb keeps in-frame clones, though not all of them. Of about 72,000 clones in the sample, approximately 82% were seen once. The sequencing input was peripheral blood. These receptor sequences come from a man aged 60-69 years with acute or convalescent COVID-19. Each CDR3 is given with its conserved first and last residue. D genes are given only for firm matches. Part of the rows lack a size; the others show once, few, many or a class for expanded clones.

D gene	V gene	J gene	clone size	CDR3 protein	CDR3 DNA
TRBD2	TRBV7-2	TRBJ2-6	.	CASSQRGGLGANVLTF	TGTGCCAGCAGCCAGCGGGGGGGCCTTGGGGCCAACGTCCTGACTTTC
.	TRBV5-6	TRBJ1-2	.	CASSFRGVGIYGYTF	TGTGCCAGCAGCTTTCGGGGTGTTGGGATCTATGGCTACACCTTC
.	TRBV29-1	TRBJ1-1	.	CSVGDKYNTEAFF	TGCAGCGTTGGGGACAAGTACAACACTGAAGCTTTCTTT
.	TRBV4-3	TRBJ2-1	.	CASSQDILANEQFF	TGCGCCAGCAGCCAAGATATCCTAGCCAATGAGCAGTTCTTC
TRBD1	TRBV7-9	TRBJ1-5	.	CASSSTGDQPQHF	TGTGCCAGCAGCTCAACAGGGGATCAGCCCCAGCATTTT
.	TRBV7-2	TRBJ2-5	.	CASSPWTRETQYF	TGTGCCAGCAGCCCATGGACTCGAGAGACCCAGTACTTC
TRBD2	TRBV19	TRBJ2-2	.	CASIAGGSGTGELFF	TGTGCCAGTATAGCGGGGGGGAGTGGCACCGGGGAGCTGTTTTTT
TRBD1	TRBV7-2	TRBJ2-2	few	CASSFTQGVTGELFF	TGTGCCAGCAGCTTTACCCAGGGGGTCACCGGGGAGCTGTTTTTT
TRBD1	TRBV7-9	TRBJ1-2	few	CASSLAVGQYGYTF	TGTGCCAGCAGCTTAGCCGTGGGACAGTATGGCTACACCTTC
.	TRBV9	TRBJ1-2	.	CASSESTGIYGYTF	TGTGCCAGCAGCGAGTCGACAGGCATCTATGGCTACACCTTC
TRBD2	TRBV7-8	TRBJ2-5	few	CASSPTSGGEGTQYF	TGTGCCAGCAGCCCCACTAGCGGGGGGGAAGGGACCCAGTACTTC
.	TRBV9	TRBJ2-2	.	CASRDRPTPGLRNTGELFF	TGTGCCAGCAGGGACAGACCGACGCCAGGGCTGAGGAACACCGGGGAGCTGTTTTTT
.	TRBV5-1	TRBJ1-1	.	CASSSRTANTEAFF	TGCGCCAGCAGCTCCAGGACAGCTAATACTGAAGCTTTCTTT
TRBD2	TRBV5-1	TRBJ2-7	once	CASSWGGGNSYEQYF	TGCGCCAGCAGCTGGGGGGGAGGCAACTCCTACGAGCAGTACTTC
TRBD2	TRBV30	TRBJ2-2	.	CAWIPAGGRDTGELFF	TGTGCCTGGATTCCTGCGGGGGGGAGAGACACCGGGGAGCTGTTTTTT
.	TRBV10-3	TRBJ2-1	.	CAISVRGEDNEQFF	TGTGCCATCAGTGTACGGGGAGAGGACAATGAGCAGTTCTTC
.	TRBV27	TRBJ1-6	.	CASSLEAYSPLHF	TGTGCCAGCAGTTTAGAGGCTTATTCACCCCTCCACTTT
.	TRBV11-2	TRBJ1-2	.	CASSLRGGVTPF	TGTGCCAGCAGCTTACGGGGGGGGGTCACTCCCTTC
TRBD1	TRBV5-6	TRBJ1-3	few	CASSRGQKGNTIYF	TGTGCCAGCAGCCGGGGACAGAAGGGAAACACCATATATTTT
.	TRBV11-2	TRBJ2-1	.	CASSFAGDYNEQFF	TGTGCCAGCAGCTTTGCAGGGGACTACAATGAGCAGTTCTTC
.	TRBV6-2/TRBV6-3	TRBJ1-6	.	CASSPGSVNSPLHF	TGTGCCAGCAGCCCCGGGTCAGTTAATTCACCCCTCCACTTT
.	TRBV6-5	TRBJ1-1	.	CASTLTRGASTEAFF	TGTGCCAGCACCCTTACTCGGGGGGCGTCGACTGAAGCTTTCTTT
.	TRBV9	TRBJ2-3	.	CASSVSAELATDTQYF	TGTGCCAGCAGCGTAAGCGCAGAATTAGCCACAGATACGCAGTATTTT